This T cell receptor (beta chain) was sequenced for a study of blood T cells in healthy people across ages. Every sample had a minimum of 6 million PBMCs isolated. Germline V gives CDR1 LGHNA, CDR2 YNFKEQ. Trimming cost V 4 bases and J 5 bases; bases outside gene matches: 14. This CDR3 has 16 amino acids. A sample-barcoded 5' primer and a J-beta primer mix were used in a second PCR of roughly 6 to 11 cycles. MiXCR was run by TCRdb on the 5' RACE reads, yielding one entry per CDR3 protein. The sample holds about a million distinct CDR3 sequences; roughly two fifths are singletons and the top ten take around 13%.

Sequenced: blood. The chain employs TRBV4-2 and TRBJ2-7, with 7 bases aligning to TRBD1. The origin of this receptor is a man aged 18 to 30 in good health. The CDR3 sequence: CASSPNRGSGRDEQYF. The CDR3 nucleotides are TGTGCCAGCAGCCCCAACAGGGGAAGTGGTCGGGACGAGCAGTACTTC.